This TCR beta chain was captured in a study of CD8 T cells in Susac syndrome (dated by TCRdb to between 2018 and 2020). For the wider study: Whether CD8+ T cell activation and differentiation in Susac syndrome was antigen driven was tested using repertoire sequencing. Overall study outcomes, separate from this receptor: The TCR sequencing and HLA analysis was acknowledged to have included a relatively small number of individuals.

RNA was extracted with the RNeasy kit and about 0.5 to 1 ug was reverse transcribed using random hexamers. TCR beta CDR3 regions were amplified with the immunoSEQ multiplex PCR assay covering 54 Vbeta and 13 Jbeta segments. PCR amplification bias was corrected using a synthetic template baseline for primer optimization and computational correction. The source study handled its data this way. Reads were annotated to V, D and J genes according to IMGT and were analyzed with immunoSEQ Analyzer, with only productive sequences retained. Clonality was computed as one minus Shannon entropy normalized by log2 of the number of productive unique sequences. For each patient and control, public and private clones were evaluated among the 100 most prevalent clones. Susac-specific clones were defined as absent from healthy and MS cohorts, 850 to 1,300 published viral clones and other ImmuneACCESS disease sequences. Clones were called with MiXCR by TCRdb after fastp trimmed the public reads at Q25, and only in-frame beta chains were retained. Here each entry gathers all rows of one CDR3 protein and keeps the most common genes and DNA. The V and J calls follow TCRdb's processing rather than the paper's. The sample profile shows approximately 150,000 distinct CDR3 sequences; around 96% of them were found once. In total, the top ten clones hold about 0.11% of the sample.

The CDR3 numbers 16 residues from cysteine through phenylalanine. Kept here is only the CDR3 DNA, which spans 48 bases and is read in frame from base 1. The germline ends are 18 bases apart after V is trimmed by 1 base and J by 6 bases. CDR1 LGHDT and CDR2 YNNKEL are derived from the germline V gene (reference sequence). Peripheral blood CD8+ and CD4+ T cells from healthy donors, Susac syndrome patients and multiple sclerosis patients were profiled using high-throughput TCR beta sequencing. Multiple sclerosis controls were treatment-naive patients with stable or active relapsing-remitting disease fulfilling revised McDonald criteria. CD8+ TEMRA cells were enriched by FACS, while bulk CD8+ and CD4+ T cells were purified by magnetic negative isolation. Blood was drawn into EDTA tubes, processed within 24 hours, and PBMCs were isolated by density gradient centrifugation. PBMCs intended for TCR sequencing were cryopreserved in liquid nitrogen and thawed later in a water bath at 37 degrees C. Purity of sorted or isolated CD4+, CD8+ and CD8+ TEMRA cells was at least 90%.

This clonotype was counted once. Its antigen is currently not known. No much larger clone is present one base from it, and per-base qualities are unavailable. One read yields weak evidence. The source of this sequence is a human donor with multiple sclerosis. Sequencing was done on a sample of CD4+ T cells from PBMCs. The receptor chain draws on TRBV3-1 and TRBJ1-1, with a tentative D gene TRBD1 over 5 matching bases. DNA sequence: TGTGCCAGCAGCCAAGGGCAGGGCAAGCGGGGAGCTGAAGCTTTCTTT. Its protein reads: CASSQGQGKRGAEAFF.